This TCR beta chain was obtained from a study of early T cells in non-severe SARS-CoV-2 infection. This clonotype was picked up one time. The TCR library protocol attached unique molecular identifiers to the individual cDNA molecules. Each CDR3 protein is one row after TCRdb ran MiXCR on the 5' RACE reads. The sample has some 80,000 distinct CDR3 sequences; 4.5% to 6% are singletons. The CDR3 length is 17 residues. Germline V gives CDR1 SGHTA, CDR2 FQGNSA. The J segment lost 0 bases and the V segment lost 6 bases, leaving 11 bases of the junction unmatched. The sequenced sample was whole blood, obtained at baseline. The chain employs TRBV7-2 and TRBJ1-3, with TRBD1 matching 7 bases. The sequence derives from an adult who was a healthcare worker with PCR-confirmed SARS-CoV-2 infection or an uninfected control (not recorded which). CDR3 nucleotides: TGTGCCAGCAGTTGGACAGGCGAATTCTACTCTGGAAACACCATATATTTT. Translating it yields CASSWTGEFYSGNTIYF.